The 15 T cell receptor beta chains given below trace back to one sample, sequenced in a study of cytomegalovirus exposure and HLA in healthy donors. The assay was immunoSEQ multiplex PCR, and TCRdb's table has in-frame clones only and misses some. The sample shows about 240,000 clones, about 90% of them seen only once. The sequencing input was PBMCs. The receptors derive from a woman aged 25 to 39 in good health and CMV-seropositive.

The chain is built from TRBV29-1 and TRBJ1-2; D uncertain. V shed 4 bases and J shed 6 bases, with 9 bases lying between them. The CDR3 runs 11 residues. The germline CDR1 and CDR2 sequences are SQVTM and ANQGSEA. CDR3 protein: CSVVVLDGYTF. The CDR3 DNA follows: TGCAGCGTTGTGGTACTAGATGGCTACACCTTC.

Many counts were recorded for this clone. This chain joins TRBV30 and TRBJ1-3; TRBD1 agrees at 8 bases. The CDR3 spans 12 residues. V gave up 7 bases and J gave up 2 bases; unmatched junction bases: 1. Germline V CDR1 and CDR2: GTSNPN, SVGIG (reference sequence). The CDR3 region has the DNA TGTGCCTCCAGGGGGCCTGGAAACACCATATATTTT. The encoded protein is CASRGPGNTIYF.

V and J are TRBV7-9 and TRBJ2-7, with 7 bases lining up with TRBD1. In germline, CDR1 is SEHNR, CDR2 FQNEAQ (reference sequence). The V and J ends lost 7 bases and 3 bases, in that order; junction bases with no gene match: 12. This CDR3 spans 15 amino acids. The CDR3 DNA follows: TGTGCCAGCATTACTCCAATCGGGACAGTCTACGAGCAGTACTTC. Translated: CASITPIGTVYEQYF.

The chain employs TRBV11-3 and TRBJ2-7; D may be TRBD2 (5 bases). This CDR3 spans 13 amino acids. Germline CDR1 SGHNT, CDR2 YENEEA. The V end lost 1 base, the J end lost 2 bases, and 6 bases lay between the germline ends. The CDR3 coding sequence is TGTGCCAGCAGCTTAGCCGGGACCTACGAGCAGTACTTC. It specifies CASSLAGTYEQYF.

The table lists this clone with a count of one. The V gene is TRBV19, the J gene TRBJ2-7; D unresolved. Germline V gene data show CDR1 as LNHDA and CDR2 as SQIVND (reference sequence). The CDR3 is 14 amino acids. Trimming removed 3 bases from V and 7 bases from J, with 16 bases in between. The DNA of the CDR3 is TGTGCCAGTAGTATGGGCCTCTTTCCCAGGGAGCAGTACTTC. As protein: CASSMGLFPREQYF.

The chain recombines TRBV5-1 with TRBJ2-2, with 7 bases matching TRBD1. Trimming cost V 5 bases and J 2 bases; bases outside gene matches: 6. The CDR3 runs 15 residues. Germline V CDR1 and CDR2: SGHRS, YFSETQ. CDR3 loop: CASRSGQPNTGELFF. Written as DNA, the CDR3 is TGCGCCAGCAGGTCGGGACAGCCAAACACCGGGGAGCTGTTTTTT.

The V and J genes are TRBV4-1 and TRBJ2-1; the D gene is possibly TRBD2 (5 bases). The germline V gene encodes CDR1 MGHRA and CDR2 YSYEKL. V was clipped by 5 bases and J by 0 bases, with 8 bases between them. The CDR3 totals 14 residues. Here the CDR3 reads CASSTRDSYNEQFF. CDR3 DNA: TGCGCCAGCAGCACCCGGGACTCCTACAATGAGCAGTTCTTC.

The rearrangement joins TRBV18 to TRBJ1-3; D is unresolved. V lost 4 bases and J 4 bases, leaving 5 bases between the germline ends. The germline gives CDR1 KGHSH, CDR2 LQKENI. This CDR3 comprises 12 residues. The CDR3 DNA reads as TGTGCCAGCTCACTAGAAGGAAACACCATATATTTT. Translating gives CASSLEGNTIYF. Full variable domain (rest looked up from reference TRBV18 and TRBJ1-3): NAGVMQNPRHLVRRRGQEARLRCSPMKGHSHVYWYRQLPEEGLKFMVYLQKENIIDESGMPKERFSAEFPKEGPSILRIQQVVRGDSAAYFCASSLEGNTIYFGEGSWLTVV.

The chain recombines TRBV4-1 with TRBJ1-1; D gene unclear. Germline values: CDR1 MGHRA, CDR2 YSYEKL. Trimming took 2 bases from V and 4 from J, leaving 8 bases between them. The CDR3 runs to 13 residues. The CDR3 coding sequence is TGCGCCAGCAGCCAAATTAGGAGCACTGAAGCTTTCTTT. Translating it yields CASSQIRSTEAFF.

V and J are TRBV29-1 and TRBJ1-2, with D perhaps TRBD1 (5 bases). Germline values: CDR1 SQVTM, CDR2 ANQGSEA. The CDR3 consists of 14 residues. The V and J ends lost 6 bases and 3 bases respectively, with 17 bases between them. The CDR3 DNA sequence: TGCAGCGTAATTCTCAGGGATTACGACTATGGCTACACCTTC. Translating it yields CSVILRDYDYGYTF.

This clone has just one count. The chain uses TRBV29-1 and TRBJ2-7; 9 bases fit TRBD2. Trimming removed 2 bases from V and 2 bases from J; junction bases left unmatched: 4. The CDR3 sequence is 14 residues long. Germline loops: CDR1 SQVTM, CDR2 ANQGSEA. The CDR3 nucleotides read TGCAGCGTTGAATCTAGCGGGGCGACCTACGAGCAGTACTTC. This encodes CSVESSGATYEQYF.

The V gene is TRBV2, the J gene TRBJ2-3; maybe TRBD1 (6 bases). The CDR3 has 14 residues. With 5 bases removed from V and 2 bases from J, the gap between germline ends came to 11 bases. CDR1 SNHLY and CDR2 FYNNEI come from the germline V gene. The chain's CDR3 is CASSPWTDTDTQYF. CDR3 nucleotide sequence: TGTGCCAGCAGTCCGTGGACAGACACAGATACGCAGTATTTT.

The V and J genes are TRBV4-1 and TRBJ2-7; possible D gene TRBD1, 6 bases. V was cut by 3 bases and J by 2 bases, with 20 bases left in between. The germline gives CDR1 MGHRA, CDR2 YSYEKL. This CDR3 has 17 residues. CDR3 nucleotide sequence: TGCGCCAGCAGCCAGCGCACGGGACAATTAGCCCCCTACGAGCAGTACTTC. Amino acids: CASSQRTGQLAPYEQYF.

The chain carries TRBV6-4 and TRBJ2-3, with 7 bases aligning to TRBD2. V trimming: 3 bases; J trimming: 4 bases; junction bases outside the gene matches: 4. Germline V gene sequence: CDR1 MRHNA, CDR2 SNTAGT. CDR3 length equals 14 residues. The CDR3 nucleotides read TGTGCCAGCAGTGATGGACTAGGTGCAGATACGCAGTATTTT. Encoded protein: CASSDGLGADTQYF.

The V call is TRBV2, the J call TRBJ1-2; 8 bases are a match to TRBD1. CDR1 is SNHLY and CDR2 is FYNNEI in the germline V gene. The V segment lost 2 bases and the J segment 8 bases; nucleotides outside the gene matches: 4. CDR3 length equals 13 residues. CDR3 nucleotide sequence: TGTGCCAGCAGTGAATCTCGGACAGGGGGCTACACCTTC. Its protein is CASSESRTGGYTF.